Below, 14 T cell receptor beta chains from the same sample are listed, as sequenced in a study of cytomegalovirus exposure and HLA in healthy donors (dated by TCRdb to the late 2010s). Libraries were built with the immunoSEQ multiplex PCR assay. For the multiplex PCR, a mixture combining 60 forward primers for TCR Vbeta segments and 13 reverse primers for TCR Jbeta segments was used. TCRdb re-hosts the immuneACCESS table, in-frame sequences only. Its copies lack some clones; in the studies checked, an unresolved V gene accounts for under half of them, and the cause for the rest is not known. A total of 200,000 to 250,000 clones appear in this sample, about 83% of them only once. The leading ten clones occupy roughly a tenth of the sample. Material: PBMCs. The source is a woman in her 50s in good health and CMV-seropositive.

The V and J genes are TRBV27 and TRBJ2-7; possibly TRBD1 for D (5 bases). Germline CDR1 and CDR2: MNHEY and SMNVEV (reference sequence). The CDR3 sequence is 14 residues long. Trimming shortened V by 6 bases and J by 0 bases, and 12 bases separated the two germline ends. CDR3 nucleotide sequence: TGTGCCAGCAGGCCTCGACAGCGCTCCTACGAGCAGTACTTC. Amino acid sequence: CASRPRQRSYEQYF.

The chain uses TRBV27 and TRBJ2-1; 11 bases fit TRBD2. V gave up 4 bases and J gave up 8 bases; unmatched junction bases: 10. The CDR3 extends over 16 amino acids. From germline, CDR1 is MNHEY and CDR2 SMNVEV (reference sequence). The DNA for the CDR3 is TGTGCCAGCAGTTCCCCCGGGACTAGCGGTCGGCATGAGCAGTTCTTC. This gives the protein CASSSPGTSGRHEQFF.

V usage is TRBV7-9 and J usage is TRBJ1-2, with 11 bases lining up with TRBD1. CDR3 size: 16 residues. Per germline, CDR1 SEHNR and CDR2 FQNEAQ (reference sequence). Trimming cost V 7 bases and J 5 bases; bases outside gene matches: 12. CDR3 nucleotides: TGTGCCAGCACCGACTATAAGGGGACAGGGGGATATGGCTACACCTTC. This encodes CASTDYKGTGGYGYTF.

DNA of the CDR3: TGTGCCAGTGCTCGGACAGGCATTAACCAAGAGACCCAGTACTTC. This codes for CASARTGINQETQYF. The rearrangement links TRBV27 to TRBJ2-5; 7 nucleotides line up with TRBD1. After removal of 9 bases from V and 0 bases from J, the junction contained 10 bases not matched to a gene. There are 15 residues in the CDR3. Germline CDR1 and CDR2: MNHEY and SMNVEV (reference sequence).

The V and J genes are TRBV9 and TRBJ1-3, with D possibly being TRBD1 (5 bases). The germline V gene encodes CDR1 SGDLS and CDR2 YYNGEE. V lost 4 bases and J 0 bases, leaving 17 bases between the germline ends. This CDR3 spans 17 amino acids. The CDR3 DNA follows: TGTGCCAGCAGCCCCCCCGGGGGTAGCCTCTCTGGAAACACCATATATTTT. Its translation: CASSPPGGSLSGNTIYF.

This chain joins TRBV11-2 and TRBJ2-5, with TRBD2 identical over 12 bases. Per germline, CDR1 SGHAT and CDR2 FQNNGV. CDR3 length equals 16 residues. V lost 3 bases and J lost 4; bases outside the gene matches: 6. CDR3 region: CASSFTSGGLGETQYF. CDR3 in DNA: TGTGCCAGCAGCTTTACTAGCGGGGGGTTAGGAGAGACCCAGTACTTC. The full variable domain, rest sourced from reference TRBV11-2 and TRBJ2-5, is EAGVAQSPRYKIIEKRQSVAFWCNPISGHATLYWYQQILGQGPKLLIQFQNNGVVDDSQLPKDRFSAERLKGVDSTLKIQPAKLEDSAVYLCASSFTSGGLGETQYFGPGTRLLVL.

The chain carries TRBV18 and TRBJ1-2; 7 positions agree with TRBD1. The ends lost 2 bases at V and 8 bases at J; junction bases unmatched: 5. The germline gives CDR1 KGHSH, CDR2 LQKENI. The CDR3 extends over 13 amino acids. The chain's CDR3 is CASSPEGARGYTF. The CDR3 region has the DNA TGTGCCAGCTCACCAGAGGGGGCGAGGGGCTACACCTTC.

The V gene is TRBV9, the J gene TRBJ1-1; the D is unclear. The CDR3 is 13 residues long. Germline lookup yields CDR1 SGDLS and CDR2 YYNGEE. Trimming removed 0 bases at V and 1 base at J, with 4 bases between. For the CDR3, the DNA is TGTGCCAGCAGCGTAGGCGAGAACACTGAAGCTTTCTTT. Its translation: CASSVGENTEAFF.

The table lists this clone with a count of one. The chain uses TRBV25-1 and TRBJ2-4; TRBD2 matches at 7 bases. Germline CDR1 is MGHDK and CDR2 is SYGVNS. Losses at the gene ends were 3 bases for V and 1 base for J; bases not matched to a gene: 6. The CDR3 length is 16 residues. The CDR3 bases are TGTGCCAGCAGTGAGCTCGGGGGGTCGGCCAAAAACATTCAGTACTTC. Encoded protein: CASSELGGSAKNIQYF. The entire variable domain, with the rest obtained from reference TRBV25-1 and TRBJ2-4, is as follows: EADIYQTPRYLVIGTGKKITLECSQTMGHDKMYWYQQDPGMELHLIHYSYGVNSTEKGDLSSESTVSRIRTEHFPLTLESARPSHTSQYLCASSELGGSAKNIQYFGAGTRLSVL.

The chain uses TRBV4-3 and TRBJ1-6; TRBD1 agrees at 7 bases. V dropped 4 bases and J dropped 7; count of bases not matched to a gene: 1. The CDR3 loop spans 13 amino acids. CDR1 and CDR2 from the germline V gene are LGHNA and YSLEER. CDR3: CASSLDRNSPLHF. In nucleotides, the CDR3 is TGCGCCAGCAGCCTGGACAGGAATTCACCCCTCCACTTT.

Here the CDR3 reads CASSLPLDEQYF. The CDR3, as DNA: TGTGCCAGCAGTTTGCCCCTAGACGAGCAGTACTTC. This sequence joins TRBV28 and TRBJ2-7; no clear D gene. Trimming stripped 3 bases from V and 5 bases from J, with 8 bases between. The CDR3 extends over 12 amino acids. Germline V CDR1 and CDR2: MDHEN, SYDVKM.

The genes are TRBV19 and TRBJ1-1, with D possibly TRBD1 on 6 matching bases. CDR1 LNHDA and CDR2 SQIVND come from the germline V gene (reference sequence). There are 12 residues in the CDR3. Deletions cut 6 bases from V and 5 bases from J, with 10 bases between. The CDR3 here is CASRGQGTEAFF. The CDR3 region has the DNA TGTGCCAGTAGGGGCCAGGGGACTGAAGCTTTCTTT. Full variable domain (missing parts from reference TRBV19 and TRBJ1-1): DGGITQSPKYLFRKEGQNVTLSCEQNLNHDAMYWYRQDPGQGLRLIYYSQIVNDFQKGDIAEGYSVSREKKESFPLTVTSAQKNPTAFYLCASRGQGTEAFFGQGTRLTVV.

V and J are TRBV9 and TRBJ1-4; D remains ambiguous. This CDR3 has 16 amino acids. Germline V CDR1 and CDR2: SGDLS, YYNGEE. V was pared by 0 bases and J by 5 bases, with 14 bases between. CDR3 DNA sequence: TGTGCCAGCAGCGTAGCGGGAGGGCAGGAAAATGAAAAACTGTTTTTT. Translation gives CASSVAGGQENEKLFF.

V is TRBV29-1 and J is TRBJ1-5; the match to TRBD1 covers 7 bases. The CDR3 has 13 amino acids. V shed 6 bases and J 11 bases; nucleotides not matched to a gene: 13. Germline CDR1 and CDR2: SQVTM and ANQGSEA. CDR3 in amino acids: CSVLMTGSSTQHF. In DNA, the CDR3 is TGCAGCGTCCTTATGACAGGGAGTTCGACCCAGCATTTT.